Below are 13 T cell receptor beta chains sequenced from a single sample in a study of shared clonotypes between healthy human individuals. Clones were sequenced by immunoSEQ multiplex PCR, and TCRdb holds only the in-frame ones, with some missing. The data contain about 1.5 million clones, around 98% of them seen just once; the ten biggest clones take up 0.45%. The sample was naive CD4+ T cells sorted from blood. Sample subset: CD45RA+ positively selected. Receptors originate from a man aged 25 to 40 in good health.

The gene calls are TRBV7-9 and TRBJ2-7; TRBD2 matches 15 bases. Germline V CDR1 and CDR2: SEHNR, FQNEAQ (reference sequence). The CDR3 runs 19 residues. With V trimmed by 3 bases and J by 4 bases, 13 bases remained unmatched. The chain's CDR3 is CASSFGLAGGLARGYEQYF. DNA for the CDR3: TGTGCCAGCAGCTTTGGACTAGCGGGAGGGCTCGCCCGTGGATACGAGCAGTACTTC.

The CDR3 here is CASSSARLANNEQFF. CDR3 DNA sequence: TGTGCCAGCAGCTCGGCTCGACTAGCGAACAATGAGCAGTTCTTC. The chain joins TRBV7-3 to TRBJ2-1; 8 bases agree with TRBD2. The CDR3 contains 15 residues. V lost 4 bases and J lost 5; bases outside the gene matches: 7. CDR1 and CDR2 (germline): SGHTA, FQGTGA.

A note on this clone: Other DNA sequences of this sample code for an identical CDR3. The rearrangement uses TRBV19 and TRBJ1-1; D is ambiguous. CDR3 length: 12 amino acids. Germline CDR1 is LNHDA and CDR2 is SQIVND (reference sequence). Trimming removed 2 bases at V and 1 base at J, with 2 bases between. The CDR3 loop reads CASSIRNTEAFF. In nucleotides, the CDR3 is TGTGCCAGTAGTATAAGGAACACTGAAGCTTTCTTT.

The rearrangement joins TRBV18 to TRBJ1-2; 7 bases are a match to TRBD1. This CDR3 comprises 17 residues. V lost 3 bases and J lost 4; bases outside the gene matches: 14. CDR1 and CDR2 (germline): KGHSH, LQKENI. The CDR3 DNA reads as TGTGCCAGCTCACCCGAGAGGACAGGAGGGGAATTCTATGGCTACACCTTC. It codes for CASSPERTGGEFYGYTF.

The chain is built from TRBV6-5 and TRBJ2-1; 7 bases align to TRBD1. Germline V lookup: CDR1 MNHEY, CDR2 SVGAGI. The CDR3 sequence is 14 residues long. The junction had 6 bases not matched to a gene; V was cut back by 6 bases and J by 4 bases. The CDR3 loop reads CASRQDRAYNEQFF. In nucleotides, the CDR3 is TGTGCCAGCAGACAAGACAGGGCTTACAATGAGCAGTTCTTC.

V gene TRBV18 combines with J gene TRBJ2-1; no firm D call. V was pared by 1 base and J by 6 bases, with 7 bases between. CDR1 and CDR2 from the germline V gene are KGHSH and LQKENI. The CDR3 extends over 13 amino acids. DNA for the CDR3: TGTGCCAGCTCACCACGCAGGACCAATGAGCAGTTCTTC. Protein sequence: CASSPRRTNEQFF.

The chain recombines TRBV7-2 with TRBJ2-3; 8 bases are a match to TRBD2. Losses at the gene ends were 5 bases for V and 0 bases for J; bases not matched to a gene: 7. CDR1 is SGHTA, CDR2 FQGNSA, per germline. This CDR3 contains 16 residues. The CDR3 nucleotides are TGTGCCAGCAGCCACCCTAGCGGGCCTAGCACAGATACGCAGTATTTT. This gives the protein CASSHPSGPSTDTQYF.

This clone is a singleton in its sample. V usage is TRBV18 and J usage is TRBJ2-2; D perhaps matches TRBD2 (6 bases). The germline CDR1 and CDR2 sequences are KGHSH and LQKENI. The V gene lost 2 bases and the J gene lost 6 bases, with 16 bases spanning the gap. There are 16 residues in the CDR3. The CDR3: CASSPGSGRFPGELFF. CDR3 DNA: TGTGCCAGCTCACCAGGGTCCGGGAGATTCCCCGGGGAGCTGTTTTTT.

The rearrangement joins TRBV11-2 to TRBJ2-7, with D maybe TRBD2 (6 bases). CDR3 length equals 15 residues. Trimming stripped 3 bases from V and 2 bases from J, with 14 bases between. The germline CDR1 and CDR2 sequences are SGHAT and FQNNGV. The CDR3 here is CASSLGLTWTYEQYF. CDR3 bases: TGTGCCAGCAGCTTGGGACTGACGTGGACCTACGAGCAGTACTTC.

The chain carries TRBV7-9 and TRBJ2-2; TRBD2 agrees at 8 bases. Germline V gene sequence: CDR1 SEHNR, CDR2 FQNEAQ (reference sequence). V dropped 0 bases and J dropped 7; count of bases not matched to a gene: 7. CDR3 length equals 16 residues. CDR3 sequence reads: CASSLAPGTRVGELFF. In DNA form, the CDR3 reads TGTGCCAGCAGCTTAGCCCCCGGGACTAGGGTCGGGGAGCTGTTTTTT.

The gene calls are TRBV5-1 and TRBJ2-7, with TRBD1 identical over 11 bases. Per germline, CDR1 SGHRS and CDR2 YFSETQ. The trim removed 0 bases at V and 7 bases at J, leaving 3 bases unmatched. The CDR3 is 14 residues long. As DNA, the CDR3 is TGCGCCAGCAGCTTGGGGACAGGGGGCGAAGAGCAGTACTTC. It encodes CASSLGTGGEEQYF.

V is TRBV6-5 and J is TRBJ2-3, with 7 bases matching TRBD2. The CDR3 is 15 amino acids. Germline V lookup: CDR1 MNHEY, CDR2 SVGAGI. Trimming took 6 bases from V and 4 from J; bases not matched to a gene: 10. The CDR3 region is CASRPLAVGADTQYF. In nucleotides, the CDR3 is TGTGCCAGCAGGCCTCTAGCGGTCGGGGCAGATACGCAGTATTTT.

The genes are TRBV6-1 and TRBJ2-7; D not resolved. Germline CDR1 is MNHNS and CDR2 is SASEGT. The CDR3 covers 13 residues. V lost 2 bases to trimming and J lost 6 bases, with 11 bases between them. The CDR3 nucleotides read TGTGCCAGCAGTGAAAAAAGTTCATTCGAGCAGTACTTC. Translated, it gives CASSEKSSFEQYF.